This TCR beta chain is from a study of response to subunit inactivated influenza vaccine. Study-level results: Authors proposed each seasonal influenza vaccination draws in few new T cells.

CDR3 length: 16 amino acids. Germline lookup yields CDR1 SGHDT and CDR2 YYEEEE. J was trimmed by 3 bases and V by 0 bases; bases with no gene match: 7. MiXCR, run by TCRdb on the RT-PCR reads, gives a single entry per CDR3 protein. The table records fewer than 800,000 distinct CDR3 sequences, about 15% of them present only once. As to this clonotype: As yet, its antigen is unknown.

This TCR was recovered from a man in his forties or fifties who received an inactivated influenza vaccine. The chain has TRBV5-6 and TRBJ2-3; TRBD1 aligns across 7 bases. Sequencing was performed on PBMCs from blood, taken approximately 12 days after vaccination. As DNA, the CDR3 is TGTGCCAGCAGCTTGGGTCCACAGGGGTTTACAGATACGCAGTATTTT. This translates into CASSLGPQGFTDTQYF.